This TCR beta chain stems from a study of CD4 T cells in relation to SARS-CoV-2 and coronaviruses. In the study overall: No peptide or an HIV-1 Nef peptide pool served as negative control. Crossreactive spike epitopes shared across donors were mapped to their HLA restriction.

Before the COVID-19 pandemic, during about 2011-2019, CD4+ T cells were taken from unexposed donors. After approximately ten days of culture, CD4+ T cells were isolated. The germline gives CDR1 SGHRS, CDR2 YFSETQ. This CDR3 comprises 15 residues. V was pared by 1 base and J by 3 bases, with 1 base of the junction left unmatched. With regard to this clone: Its matching antigen is unknown.

Generated by immunoSEQ multiplex PCR, the TCRdb table keeps only in-frame clones and is missing some. The sample lists some 16,000 clones, around 77% seen once, with approximately 10% in the top ten. The sample was CD4+ T cells from PBMCs, cultured in vitro. The chain joins TRBV5-1 to TRBJ2-3; 11 bases agree with TRBD2. This TCR was sampled from a human donor in good health. This CDR3 is CASSLRTSGTDTQYF. For the CDR3, the DNA is TGCGCCAGCAGCTTGAGGACTAGCGGGACAGATACGCAGTATTTT.